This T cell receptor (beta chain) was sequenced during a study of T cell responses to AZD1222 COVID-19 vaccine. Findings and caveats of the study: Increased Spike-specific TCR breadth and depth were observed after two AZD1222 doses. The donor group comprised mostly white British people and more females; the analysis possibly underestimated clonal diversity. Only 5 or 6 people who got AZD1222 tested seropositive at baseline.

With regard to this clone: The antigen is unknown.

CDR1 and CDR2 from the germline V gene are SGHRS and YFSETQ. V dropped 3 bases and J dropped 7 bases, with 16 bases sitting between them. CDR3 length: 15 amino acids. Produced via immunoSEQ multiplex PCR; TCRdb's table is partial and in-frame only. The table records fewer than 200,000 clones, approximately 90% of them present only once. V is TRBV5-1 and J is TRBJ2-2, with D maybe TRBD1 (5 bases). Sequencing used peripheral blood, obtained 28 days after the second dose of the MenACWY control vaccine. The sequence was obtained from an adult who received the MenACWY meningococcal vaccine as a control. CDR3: CASSSYQGGIGELFF. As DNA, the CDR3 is TGCGCCAGCAGCTCCTACCAGGGTGGAATCGGGGAGCTGTTTTTT. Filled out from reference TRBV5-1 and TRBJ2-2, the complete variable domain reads KAGVTQTPRYLIKTRGQQVTLSCSPISGHRSVSWYQQTPGQGLQFLFEYFSETQRNKGNFPGRFSGRQFSNSRSEMNVSTLELGDSALYLCASSSYQGGIGELFFGEGSRLTVL.